This T cell receptor (beta chain) was documented in a study of molecular identifiers for immune sequencing clone quantification. Study findings and constraints: Under 1% of molecules in naive cells, but over 97% of effector molecules, belonged to clones above 20 RNA copies. Jurkat TCR RNA spiked in from one cell (amid about 980,000 naive cells) was reportedly detectable.

Sorting defined naive CD8 T cells as CD8+CD4-CCR7+CD45RA+. This CDR3 region has 20 residues. Germline assignment: CDR1 LGHNA and CDR2 YNFKEQ. V lost 3 bases, J lost 6 bases, and 22 bases stayed unmatched. One entry per CDR3 protein results from TCRdb running MiXCR on the PCR reads. The data show approximately 40,000 distinct CDR3 sequences, around 18% seen once. This clonotype was seen repeatedly, ten times or more. Its target is not known. The receptor was derived from a human donor in good health. Some libraries in this study had Jurkat cell RNA spiked in. The sequenced sample was naive CD8+ T cells from blood, with Jurkat cell RNA spiked in. As for subset: FACS-sorted CD8+CD4-CCR7+CD45RA+ naive T cells. The chain is built from TRBV4-2 and TRBJ2-1; 8 bases line up with TRBD2. The DNA for the CDR3 is TGTGCCAGCAGCCAGATGATCCAAGATCGGGAGGGCCCCAGTGGCAATGAGCAGTTCTTC. Translation gives CASSQMIQDREGPSGNEQFF.